The 16 T cell receptor beta chains given below trace back to one sample, sequenced in a study of T cell repertoires in cytomegalovirus infection. TCRdb called the reads again in MiXCR, with one record for every CDR3 protein. The repertoire has more than 150,000 distinct CDR3 sequences, roughly 18% of them found once; the top ten carry 15% to 20%. Material: CD8+ T cells from PBMCs. The receptors derive from a human donor in good health (CMV status not recorded). Some clones in this sample may be carry-over from other donors' samples.

The chain uses TRBV6-2 or TRBV6-3 and TRBJ2-7, with D perhaps matching TRBD2 (5 bases). This CDR3 has 11 residues. The germline V gene has CDR1 MNHEY and CDR2 SVGEGT. The CDR3 bases are TGTGTTGCTAGCACCTCCTACGAGCAGTACTTC. It is translated as CVASTSYEQYF.

The chain joins TRBV20-1 to TRBJ1-6, with D possibly TRBD1 on 6 matching bases. Germline CDR1 DFQATT, CDR2 SNEGSKA (reference sequence). This CDR3 has 17 amino acids. The V end lost 0 bases, the J end lost 0 bases, and 12 bases lay between the germline ends. The CDR3 DNA reads TGCAGTGCTAGAGATAGGGGGATGAGCTCCTATAATTCACCCCTCCACTTT. Translated: CSARDRGMSSYNSPLHF.

This clonotype was seen only a few times. The rearrangement uses TRBV7-6 and TRBJ2-7; no clear D gene. Trimming took 3 bases from V and 1 from J, leaving 4 bases between them. CDR1 is SGHVS and CDR2 is FNYEAQ in the germline V gene. The CDR3 runs 12 residues. Here the CDR3 DNA reads TGTGCCAGCAGCTTCCTTTCCTACGAGCAGTACTTC. Translated: CASSFLSYEQYF.

The chain has TRBV28 and TRBJ2-3; maybe TRBD2 (5 bases). Germline V gene lookup returns CDR1 MDHEN and CDR2 SYDVKM. Trimming cost V 3 bases and J 6 bases, with 16 bases left between them. This CDR3 has 15 residues. CDR3 sequence (DNA): TGTGCCAGCAGTTTTTTAGCGACCTCACAGGATACGCAGTATTTT. It translates to CASSFLATSQDTQYF.

Ten or more counts support this clonotype. The gene calls are TRBV7-9 and TRBJ2-1; 8 nucleotides match TRBD2. The CDR3 spans 14 residues. Germline values: CDR1 SEHNR, CDR2 FQNEAQ (reference sequence). After removal of 2 bases from V and 6 bases from J, the junction contained 3 bases not matched to a gene. CDR3 DNA: TGTGCCAGCAGCTTACTTGCGGGAGGCAATGAGCAGTTCTTC. It is translated as CASSLLAGGNEQFF.

This clonotype was counted only a few times. The chain combines TRBV11-1 with TRBJ2-7, with 8 bases matching TRBD1. V trimming: 4 bases; J trimming: 6 bases; junction bases outside the gene matches: 17. Germline CDR1 SGHAT, CDR2 FQDESV (reference sequence). The CDR3 covers 17 residues. For the CDR3, the DNA is TGTGCCAGCAGCTCTACCCCGGGCGAGACAGGGGCAGGCGAGCAGTACTTC. Protein sequence: CASSSTPGETGAGEQYF.

CDR3 region: CASSYSGGSPYGYTF. The CDR3, as DNA: TGTGCCAGCAGTTACTCGGGCGGCTCCCCCTATGGCTACACCTTC. The genes are TRBV6-5 and TRBJ1-2, with unresolved D. There are 15 residues in the CDR3. The V end was cut by 0 bases, the J end by 4 bases, with 12 bases between. The germline V gene encodes CDR1 MNHEY and CDR2 SVGAGI.

V gene TRBV20-1 combines with J gene TRBJ2-3; weak D call: TRBD2 (5 bases). V shed 0 bases and J shed 0 bases, with 16 bases lying between them. The CDR3 covers 17 residues. From germline, CDR1 is DFQATT and CDR2 SNEGSKA (reference sequence). CDR3 loop: CSARDHLAESSTDTQYF. CDR3 sequence (DNA): TGCAGTGCTAGAGATCACCTAGCCGAGTCTAGCACAGATACGCAGTATTTT.

As concerns this clonotype: A read error may be the cause here, since a much bigger clone is one base away. For the CDR3, the DNA is TGTGCCAGCTGCGGCAGTAGTCCATACGAGCAGTACTTC. It is translated as CASCGSSPYEQYF. The rearrangement links TRBV7-8 to TRBJ2-7; no definite D call. The ends were cut back, 8 bases at V and 4 bases at J, with 15 bases in the middle. The CDR3 has 13 residues. CDR1 is SGHVS and CDR2 is FQNEAQ in the germline V gene.

This clonotype occurred a few times. This rearrangement joins TRBV7-9 to TRBJ2-7; TRBD1 matches at 7 bases. Germline CDR1 is SEHNR and CDR2 is FQNEAQ (reference sequence). Trimming at V came to 4 bases and at J to 8 bases, leaving 2 bases not matched to a gene. The CDR3 runs 11 residues. CDR3 sequence (DNA): TGTGCCAGCAGCTGGACAGGTCAGCAGTACTTC. It translates to CASSWTGQQYF.

This chain joins TRBV7-2 and TRBJ2-5; 10 positions match TRBD2. The CDR3 covers 18 residues. The J segment lost 0 bases and the V segment lost 4 bases, leaving 11 bases of the junction unmatched. CDR1 SGHTA and CDR2 FQGNSA come from the germline V gene. CDR3 amino acids: CASSSHGGLAGDQETQYF. The CDR3 coding sequence is TGTGCCAGCAGCTCTCATGGGGGTCTAGCGGGGGACCAAGAGACCCAGTACTTC.

V is TRBV7-8 and J is TRBJ2-3; D remains unclear. CDR1 and CDR2 (germline): SGHVS, FQNEAQ. The CDR3 spans 14 residues. V lost 3 bases and J lost 4, with 11 bases in between. The CDR3 here is CASSFRKGPDTQYF. The DNA for the CDR3 is TGTGCCAGCAGCTTTCGAAAAGGACCAGATACGCAGTATTTT.

This clonotype was recorded at least ten times. The V and J genes are TRBV5-1 and TRBJ2-5, with D possibly being TRBD1 or TRBD2 (6 bases each). There are 13 residues in the CDR3. Per germline, CDR1 SGHRS and CDR2 YFSETQ. Trimming removed 6 bases from V and 5 bases from J, with 14 bases in between. CDR3 sequence (DNA): TGCGCCAGCAAGGGGGGTAAGACGGAGACCCAGTACTTC. Translating gives CASKGGKTETQYF.

This clonotype was observed a handful of times. The V and J genes are TRBV7-6 and TRBJ2-3; 10 nucleotides align to TRBD2. The length of the CDR3 is 16 residues. The germline V gene encodes CDR1 SGHVS and CDR2 FNYEAQ. With V trimmed by 4 bases and J by 2 bases, 6 bases remained unmatched. The CDR3 nucleotides read TGTGCCAGCAGCTATCTAGCGGGGGTCTCCACAGATACGCAGTATTTT. This translates into CASSYLAGVSTDTQYF. Based on the CDR3 plus reference TRBV7-6 and TRBJ2-3, the full variable domain is GAGVSQSPRYKVTKRGQDVALRCDPISGHVSLYWYRQALGQGPEFLTYFNYEAQQDKSGLPNDRFSAERPEGSISTLTIQRTEQRDSAMYRCASSYLAGVSTDTQYFGPGTRLTVL.

The chain joins TRBV2 to TRBJ2-3; 7 bases align to TRBD2. Germline CDR1 SNHLY, CDR2 FYNNEI. CDR3 length: 15 residues. J gave up 3 bases and V 2 bases, and 5 bases lay outside the gene matches. CDR3 coding DNA: TGTGCCAGCAGTGAATGGGGGGGAAGAACAGATACGCAGTATTTT. It specifies CASSEWGGRTDTQYF.

The V call is TRBV28, the J call TRBJ2-1, with TRBD2 matching 8 bases. The CDR3 loop spans 15 amino acids. J lost 3 bases, V lost 5 bases, and 6 bases had no gene match. The germline CDR1 and CDR2 sequences are MDHEN and SYDVKM. The CDR3 bases are TGTGCCAGCAGTGGCGGAGCGGGAGTCTACAATGAGCAGTTCTTC. Protein sequence: CASSGGAGVYNEQFF.